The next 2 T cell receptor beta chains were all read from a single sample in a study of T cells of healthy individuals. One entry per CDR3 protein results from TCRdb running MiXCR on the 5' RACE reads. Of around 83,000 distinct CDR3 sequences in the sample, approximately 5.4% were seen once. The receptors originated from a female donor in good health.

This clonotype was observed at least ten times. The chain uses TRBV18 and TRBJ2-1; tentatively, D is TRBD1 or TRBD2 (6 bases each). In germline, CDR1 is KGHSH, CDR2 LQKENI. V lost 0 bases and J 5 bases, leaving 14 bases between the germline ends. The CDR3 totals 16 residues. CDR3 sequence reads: CASSPPEGVINNEQFF. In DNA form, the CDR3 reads TGTGCCAGCTCACCACCGGAGGGGGTAATTAACAATGAGCAGTTCTTC.

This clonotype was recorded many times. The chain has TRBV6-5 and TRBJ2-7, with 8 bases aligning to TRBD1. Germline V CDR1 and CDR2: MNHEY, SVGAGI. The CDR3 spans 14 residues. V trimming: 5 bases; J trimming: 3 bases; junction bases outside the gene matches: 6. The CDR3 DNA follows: TGTGCCAGCAGTACAGGGGGAAGCGTCTACGAGCAGTACTTC. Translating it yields CASSTGGSVYEQYF.